This paragraph covers one T cell receptor (beta chain) sequence. Trimming shortened V by 0 bases and J by 6 bases, and 17 bases separated the two germline ends. The CDR3 is made up of 16 amino acids. Germline CDR1 and CDR2: KGHSH and LQKENI. The data originate from a study of blood T cell repertoires in COVID-19. Per the authors' pipeline: It was from reference gene primer amplification that nucleated cell counts were estimated. Libraries were prepared by immunoSEQ multiplex PCR; TCRdb keeps only in-frame clonotypes and omits some of them. V and J calls and clone size follow that table, whereas D and trimming were derived from the DNA. The sample yields about 250,000 clones, 81% seen once.

The genes are TRBV18 and TRBJ1-2; D possibly corresponds to TRBD1 (5 bases). This TCR was recovered from a woman of 80 years or more with acute or convalescent COVID-19. Sequencing was performed on peripheral blood. CDR3 sequence (DNA): TGTGCCAGCTCACCACCTTTCTACGCAGGGTTTGATGGCTACACCTTC. This sequence encodes CASSPPFYAGFDGYTF. Filled out from reference TRBV18 and TRBJ1-2, the complete variable domain reads NAGVMQNPRHLVRRRGQEARLRCSPMKGHSHVYWYRQLPEEGLKFMVYLQKENIIDESGMPKERFSAEFPKEGPSILRIQQVVRGDSAAYFCASSPPFYAGFDGYTFGSGTRLTVV.